The 7 T cell receptor beta chains listed next were all sequenced from one sample in a study of T-cell memory formation after mild COVID-19. TCRdb recomputed calls from the 5' RACE reads with MiXCR, one row per CDR3 protein. The sample lists about 400,000 distinct CDR3 sequences; 20% to 30% were seen once. Sequencing was performed on PBMCs or a T cell subset sorted from them (not recorded which). The receptors were sampled from an adult woman who had mild COVID-19 (a few samples of this study predate the infection). Cell type and time point are not known.

This clonotype occurred a few times. This chain joins TRBV29-1 and TRBJ2-5, with TRBD2 matching 13 bases. Germline V CDR1 and CDR2: SQVTM, ANQGSEA. The CDR3 runs to 15 residues. Trimming at V came to 4 bases and at J to 5 bases, leaving 7 bases not matched to a gene. The CDR3 bases are TGCAGCGTTGTTACTAGCGGGGGGGCCCTTGAGACCCAGTACTTC. This sequence encodes CSVVTSGGALETQYF.

The chain links TRBV20-1 to TRBJ2-7; a weak D match, TRBD1 (5 bases). Trimming took off 6 bases at V and 1 base at J, with 19 bases between the two ends. CDR3 length equals 15 residues. The germline V gene encodes CDR1 DFQATT and CDR2 SNEGSKA (reference sequence). CDR3 DNA sequence: TGCAGTGCCTCACCACTACTCGGACAATCCTACGAGCAGTACTTC. Its protein is CSASPLLGQSYEQYF.

This clonotype was observed a handful of times. The chain has TRBV20-1 and TRBJ2-5; 8 positions match TRBD2. The V and J ends lost 0 bases and 4 bases, in that order; junction bases with no gene match: 10. Germline V lookup: CDR1 DFQATT, CDR2 SNEGSKA (reference sequence). The CDR3 sequence is 16 residues long. DNA of the CDR3: TGCAGTGCTAGAGATCTTCAGCGGGAGAGGGCAGAGACCCAGTACTTC. This codes for CSARDLQRERAETQYF.

V and J are TRBV20-1 and TRBJ2-3; 10 bases line up with TRBD2. Germline V gene sequence: CDR1 DFQATT, CDR2 SNEGSKA (reference sequence). This CDR3 is built from 15 residues. DNA of the CDR3: TGCAGGGGGGAGCGGGGGGGCCAAGGGACAGATACGCAGTATTTT. Amino acids: CRGERGGQGTDTQYF.

This chain uses TRBV6-1 with TRBJ2-7; 9 bases are shared with TRBD2. The germline V gene encodes CDR1 MNHNS and CDR2 SASEGT. The CDR3 covers 13 residues. J lost 4 bases, V lost 2 bases, and 0 bases had no gene match. The CDR3 sequence is CASSESGRYEQYF. The DNA for the CDR3 is TGTGCCAGCAGTGAAAGCGGGAGGTACGAGCAGTACTTC.

The chain joins TRBV5-1 to TRBJ2-1, with 11 bases that match TRBD1. Germline CDR1 and CDR2: SGHRS and YFSETQ. Losses at the gene ends were 0 bases for V and 8 bases for J; bases not matched to a gene: 7. The CDR3 is 16 residues long. The CDR3 spells CASSLAPGQGGHEQFF. CDR3 DNA sequence: TGCGCCAGCAGCTTGGCGCCGGGACAGGGGGGCCATGAGCAGTTCTTC.

This clonotype occurred a few times. V and J are TRBV7-9 and TRBJ2-7, with 8 bases that match TRBD2. The ends lost 2 bases at V and 7 bases at J; junction bases unmatched: 10. This CDR3 spans 15 amino acids. The germline V gene encodes CDR1 SEHNR and CDR2 FQNEAQ (reference sequence). The CDR3 DNA is TGTGCCAGCAGCTTAACCGCCCCCGGGAGGGGAGAGCAGTACTTC. Protein sequence: CASSLTAPGRGEQYF. Full variable domain (outside the CDR3, taken from reference TRBV7-9 and TRBJ2-7): DTGVSQNPRHKITKRGQNVTFRCDPISEHNRLYWYRQTLGQGPEFLTYFQNEAQLEKSRLLSDRFSAERPKGSFSTLEIQRTEQGDSAMYLCASSLTAPGRGEQYFGPGTRLTVT.